This is a list of T cell receptor beta chains from one sample in a study of T-cell reconstitution after alpha-beta-depleted transplantation in children. One entry per CDR3 protein, called by TCRdb with MiXCR from the PCR reads. The table includes around 600,000 distinct CDR3 sequences, under 30% detected once. Sequencing was performed on PBMCs, mostly from graft donor cells, taken 360 days after TCRalphabeta/CD19-depleted stem cell transplant. Receptors originate from a boy under two years old who had a stem cell transplant for acute myeloid leukemia, so the T cells may come from the graft donor. CDR3s include the opening cysteine and the closing phenylalanine or tryptophan. Each record gives: clone size, J gene, V gene, D gene, CDR3 DNA, CDR3 protein. The D gene is left open where the match is weak. Some rows mark clone size as missing; the rest say once, few, many or name a class of expanded clone.

>many|TRBJ2-3|TRBV20-1|NA
TGCAGTGTTAGTAGGGACCCGCTGGATACGCAGTATTTT
CSVSRDPLDTQYF
>few|TRBJ2-3|TRBV5-1|NA
TGCGCCAGCACCCAAAGGCGGACGTACACAGATACGCAGTATTTT
CASTQRRTYTDTQYF
>many|TRBJ2-1|TRBV27|NA
TGTGCCAGCAGTTTCGGGGGGCGGTTGTTCTGGGAGCAGTTCTTC
CASSFGGRLFWEQFF
>NA|TRBJ2-3|TRBV4-3|TRBD2
TGCGCCAGCAGCCAGTTAGCGGGGGCGTCTAGCACAGATACGCAGTATTTT
CASSQLAGASSTDTQYF
>NA|TRBJ2-7|TRBV10-3|NA
TGTGCCATCAGTGAGTCAGTACCATACGAGCAGTACTTC
CAISESVPYEQYF
>many|TRBJ2-3|TRBV4-1|NA
TGCGCCAGCAGCTCTTCACCTCGAGGGGACACAGATACGCAGTATTTT
CASSSSPRGDTDTQYF
>few|TRBJ2-1|TRBV4-3|NA
TGCGCCAGCAGCCATGTTCCCGGGACACCATACAATGAGCAGTTCTTC
CASSHVPGTPYNEQFF
>few|TRBJ2-1|TRBV20-1|TRBD2
TGCAGTGCTAGCCCCGTGGGACTAGCGGGGGGCCCGTCTACCTACAATGAGCAGTTCTTC
CSASPVGLAGGPSTYNEQFF
>once|TRBJ2-3|TRBV27|TRBD1
TGTGCCAGCAGTAACACCGGGACAGGGCCATTCACAGATACGCAGTTTTTT
CASSNTGTGPFTDTQFF
>NA|TRBJ2-7|TRBV11-2|NA
TGTGCCAGCAGCTTCGGAATGTTGTACGAGCAGTACTTC
CASSFGMLYEQYF
>many|TRBJ2-7|TRBV7-2|TRBD2
TGTGCCAGCAGCCCTAACCTAGCGGGGGGCCCCTACGAGCAGTACTTC
CASSPNLAGGPYEQYF
>many|TRBJ2-5|TRBV12-3/TRBV12-4|TRBD2
TGTGCCAGCAGTTCCATGCCGGTCAGCGGGGCTGAAGAGACCCAGTACTTC
CASSSMPVSGAEETQYF
>many|TRBJ1-6|TRBV12-3/TRBV12-4|NA
TGTGCCAGCAACGTAGCTGGGGTATTTGCCTCACCCCTCCACTTT
CASNVAGVFASPLHF
>NA|TRBJ1-1|TRBV5-1|NA
TGCGCCAGCAGCTTGGTTGGGGAATTCAACACTGAAGCTTTCTTT
CASSLVGEFNTEAFF
>many|TRBJ1-1|TRBV29-1|TRBD1
TGCAGCGCCAAGACAGGGGGGAACACTGAAGCTTTCTTT
CSAKTGGNTEAFF
>NA|TRBJ1-2|TRBV20-1|NA
TGCAGTGCTAGTAGCCTAGGGTGGACAGTCGGAGGCTACACCTTC
CSASSLGWTVGGYTF
>few|TRBJ2-5|TRBV21-1|NA
TGTGCCAGCAGCAAAGTAGACAGGGTTCAAGAGACCCAGTACTTC
CASSKVDRVQETQYF
>many|TRBJ2-3|TRBV20-1|NA
TGCAGTGCTCCTAAGCCGGGGAGCACAGATACGCAGTATTTT
CSAPKPGSTDTQYF
>few|TRBJ1-2|TRBV7-2|NA
TGTGCCAGCAGCTTAGCGGACGGAACGAAGAACTATGGCTACACCTTC
CASSLADGTKNYGYTF
>NA|TRBJ2-2|TRBV7-2|NA
TGTGCCAGCAGCTTAGGGCCCCCGACGGAGCTGTTTTTT
CASSLGPPTELFF
>NA|TRBJ2-1|TRBV7-2|TRBD1
TGTGCCAGCAGCGTTCCGGGGGACAGGTACAATGAGCAGTTCTTC
CASSVPGDRYNEQFF
>once|TRBJ2-5|TRBV15|NA
TGTGCCACCAGCAGAGAGGTCTGGCAAGAGACCCAGTACTTC
CATSREVWQETQYF
>NA|TRBJ1-1|TRBV12-5|NA
TGTGCTAGTGTCCCCCAGGGGCGGGGGAACACTGAAGCTTTCTTT
CASVPQGRGNTEAFF
>many|TRBJ1-1|TRBV7-9|NA
TGTGCCAGCAGCTCCCATGAGGGGGGGAACACTGAAGCTTTCTTT
CASSSHEGGNTEAFF
>NA|TRBJ2-4|TRBV7-6|NA
TGTGCCAGCAGCTTATTAGGTACCAAAAACATTCAGTACTTC
CASSLLGTKNIQYF
>NA|TRBJ2-1|TRBV21-1|NA
TGTGCCAGCAGCAAAGACGACGGGGGGCCCTTATACAATGAGCAGTTCTTC
CASSKDDGGPLYNEQFF
>many|TRBJ2-1|TRBV4-3|NA
TGCGCCAGCAGCCAATTGGGGGGCCCCTACAATGAGCAGTTCTTC
CASSQLGGPYNEQFF
>NA|TRBJ1-5|TRBV21-1|NA
TGTGCCAGCAGCAAAGAGTACAGGGGCGTTCGCAATCAGCCCCAGCATTTT
CASSKEYRGVRNQPQHF
>few|TRBJ1-5|TRBV28|TRBD1
TGTGCCAGCAGTGGCAGGGGGCCGAGCAATCAGCCCCAGCATTTT
CASSGRGPSNQPQHF
>NA|TRBJ2-4|TRBV21-1|NA
TGTGCCAGCAGCAACCGGGACAGGGGGCTATTAGCCAAAAACATTCAGTACTTC
CASSNRDRGLLAKNIQYF
>many|TRBJ2-5|TRBV12-3/TRBV12-4|NA
TGTGCCAGCAGCCGGGAGGAGACCCAGTACTTC
CASSREETQYF